This passage covers 29 T cell receptor beta chains from one sample sequenced in a study of regulatory T cells in long-lasting Graves disease. Time point of the sample: newly diagnosed GD, antithyroid drugs for less than 3 months. There was RNA extracted from PBMCs, and the TCR library was made from it. Building of the TCR beta libraries involved iRepertoire HTBI primers and Arm-PCR of CDR3 regions. TCRdb redid the calling of the multiplex PCR reads with MiXCR, one entry per CDR3 protein. The data hold approximately 360,000 distinct CDR3 sequences, with 12% observed a single time. The data were also submitted as part of a second study, on T cells in Graves' hyperthyroidism and ophthalmopathy.

Sequenced material: peripheral blood mononuclear cells (PBMCs), taken at new diagnosis, from a patient treated with antithyroid drugs. The receptor source for this set is a woman in her late teens or twenties with Graves disease.

This clonotype was counted at least ten times. The chain joins TRBV2 to TRBJ2-7; D might be TRBD2 (5 bases). V was cut by 3 bases and J by 4 bases, with 7 bases left in between. CDR1 SNHLY and CDR2 FYNNEI come from the germline V gene. This CDR3 has 12 residues. DNA for the CDR3: TGTGCCAGCAGTGACAGCGGTTACGAGCAGTACGTC. Translation gives CASSDSGYEQYV.

This clonotype was seen repeatedly, ten times or more. This chain joins TRBV6-9 and TRBJ2-3; D gene ambiguous. V lost 3 bases and J 2 bases, leaving 6 bases between the germline ends. The germline gives CDR1 MNHGY, CDR2 SVAAGI. The CDR3 contains 13 residues. This CDR3 reads CASSYRSTDTQYF. CDR3 DNA sequence: TGTGCCAGCAGTTACCGGTCCACAGATACGCAGTATTTT.

Ten or more counts support this clonotype. The gene calls are TRBV15 and TRBJ1-1; 7 bases map to TRBD1. V lost 4 bases, J lost 4 bases, and 6 bases stayed unmatched. CDR1 LNHNV and CDR2 YYDKDF come from the germline V gene (reference sequence). This CDR3 has 14 residues. CDR3 sequence: CATSTRQGGTEAFF. The CDR3 coding sequence is TGTGCCACCAGCACCAGACAGGGCGGCACTGAAGCTTTCTTT. Full variable domain (remainder filled in from reference TRBV15 and TRBJ1-1): DAMVIQNPRYQVTQFGKPVTLSCSQTLNHNVMYWYQQKSSQAPKLLFHYYDKDFNNEADTPDNFQSRRPNTSFCFLDIRSPGLGDTAMYLCATSTRQGGTEAFFGQGTRLTVV.

This clonotype was seen many times. The chain combines TRBV4-3 with TRBJ2-1, with TRBD2 identical over 11 bases. J was trimmed by 8 bases and V by 0 bases; bases with no gene match: 6. The length of the CDR3 is 16 residues. The germline CDR1 and CDR2 sequences are LGHNA and YSLEER. The CDR3 region is CASSQEVLAGDDEQFF. CDR3 DNA sequence: TGCGCCAGCAGCCAAGAGGTACTAGCGGGAGACGATGAGCAGTTCTTC.

This clonotype appeared many times. V is TRBV7-3 and J is TRBJ1-1, with TRBD1 as a possible D gene (5 bases). This CDR3 is 13 amino acids long. CDR1 and CDR2 (germline): SGHTA, FQGTGA. Between the trimmed V and J ends, which lost 0 bases and 8 bases, there was a span of 10 bases. As DNA, the CDR3 is TGTGCCAGCAGCTTAACCCGCGACAGAGAAGCTTTCTTT. Its protein is CASSLTRDREAFF. Using reference TRBV7-3 and TRBJ1-1 for the parts outside the CDR3, the full variable domain is GAGVSQTPSNKVTEKGKYVELRCDPISGHTALYWYRQSLGQGPEFLIYFQGTGAADDSGLPNDRFFAVRPEGSVSTLKIQRTERGDSAVYLCASSLTRDREAFFGQGTRLTVV.

A note on this clonotype: This is likely an artifact of a read error, given a far larger clone one base away. The chain carries TRBV11-2 and TRBJ2-4; D is unresolved. The end of the DNA fits TRBJ2-1 better, so the J call may be wrong. This CDR3 comprises 16 residues. CDR1 and CDR2 (germline): SGHAT, FQNNGV. The DNA of the CDR3 is TGTGCCAGCAGGCAGAACGACCTCACGAGCCGCTACGAGCAGTTCTTC. Protein sequence: CASRQNDLTSRYEQFF.

This clonotype was recorded many times. The chain recombines TRBV7-8 with TRBJ1-1, with TRBD1 as a possible D gene (5 bases). The CDR3 length is 13 residues. Per the germline V gene, CDR1 is SGHVS and CDR2 is FQNEAQ. Trimming took 4 bases from V and 11 from J, leaving 17 bases between them. In DNA, the CDR3 is TGTGCCAGCAGCTATCAGGGTCCCCGAACGGCTTTCTTT. Residues: CASSYQGPRTAFF.

This clonotype was observed a few times. The CDR3 end shows no conserved phenylalanine or tryptophan, and so a read error is likely. The chain couples TRBV24-1 to TRBJ1-2; maybe TRBD1 (5 bases). V was cut by 0 bases and J by 6 bases, with 7 bases left in between. There are 13 residues in the CDR3. The germline V gene has CDR1 KGHDR and CDR2 SFDVKD. In nucleotides, the CDR3 is TGTGCCACCAGTGATTTGCCAGGGAATGGCTACACCCTC. It yields the protein CATSDLPGNGYTL.

This clonotype was counted between two and nine times. The chain links TRBV6-4 to TRBJ2-3; possibly TRBD2 for D (6 bases). Germline CDR1 and CDR2: MRHNA and SNTAGT. The CDR3 has 16 residues. The V gene lost 0 bases and the J gene lost 5 bases, with 15 bases spanning the gap. CDR3 region: CASSDSPGLGGDTQYF. The CDR3 region has the DNA TGTGCCAGCAGTGACTCCCCCGGGCTGGGGGGAGATACGCAGTATTTT.

This clonotype was recorded at least ten times. The V gene is TRBV6-2 or TRBV6-3, the J gene TRBJ2-3; 8 bases are a match to TRBD2. The ends lost 0 bases at V and 12 bases at J; junction bases unmatched: 8. This CDR3 has 14 residues. Germline V CDR1 and CDR2: MNHEY, SVGEGT. CDR3 coding DNA: TGTGCCAGCAGTTACTCGAGTCCAGCGGGGGACCAGTATTTT. This gives the protein CASSYSSPAGDQYF.

At least ten counts were recorded for this clonotype. CDR3 sequence: CASSEAGDPSSLHF. For the CDR3, the DNA is TGTGCCAGCAGTGAAGCGGGGGACCCCTCTTCCCTCCACTTT. This sequence joins TRBV6-1 and TRBJ1-6; maybe TRBD1 (5 bases). This CDR3 is 14 amino acids long. The germline V gene has CDR1 MNHNS and CDR2 SASEGT. V lost 0 bases to trimming and J lost 14 bases, with 14 bases between them.

This chain connects TRBV11-3 to TRBJ2-2; no definite D call. The CDR3 runs to 13 residues. Germline V gene lookup returns CDR1 SGHNT and CDR2 YENEEA. Trimming left V 5 bases short and J 6 bases short, with 10 bases between. For the CDR3, the DNA is TGTGCCAGCAGCCCCGCGGATCCCGGGGAGCTGTTTTTT. It is translated as CASSPADPGELFF.

The rearrangement links TRBV29-1 to TRBJ1-2, with 8 bases fitting TRBD1. V lost 5 bases to trimming and J lost 10 bases; unmatched junction nucleotides: 24. Per the germline V gene, CDR1 is SQVTM and CDR2 is ANQGSEA. CDR3 length: 17 amino acids. DNA of the CDR3: TGCAGCGTTCAAGTACGAGCCGGGACAGGCGGAGGGGGTACCTACACCTTC. It yields the protein CSVQVRAGTGGGGTYTF.

As to this clonotype: A much larger clone lies a single base off, so this may be a read error. V is TRBV6-1 and J is TRBJ2-1; TRBD2 agrees at 10 bases. Per the germline V gene, CDR1 is MNHNS and CDR2 is SASEGT. The CDR3 spans 15 residues. This chain's CDR3 is CANSTPLAGYNEQFF. DNA for the CDR3: TGTGCCAACAGTACCCCACTAGCGGGGTACAATGAGCAGTTCTTC.

This clonotype was counted many times. The V and J genes are TRBV15 and TRBJ1-6; possibly TRBD1 for D (5 bases). Per the germline V gene, CDR1 is LNHNV and CDR2 is YYDKDF (reference sequence). The V end lost 0 bases, the J end lost 1 base, and 13 bases lay between the germline ends. This CDR3 region has 18 residues. The CDR3 region is CATSRDWWRGSYNSPLHF. In nucleotides, the CDR3 is TGTGCCACCAGCAGAGATTGGTGGAGGGGATCCTATAATTCACCCCTCCACTTT. The variable domain in full, with the rest retrieved from reference TRBV15 and TRBJ1-6, is DAMVIQNPRYQVTQFGKPVTLSCSQTLNHNVMYWYQQKSSQAPKLLFHYYDKDFNNEADTPDNFQSRRPNTSFCFLDIRSPGLGDTAMYLCATSRDWWRGSYNSPLHFGNGTRLTVT.

In its sample, this clonotype was seen a few times. The chain carries TRBV6-2 or TRBV6-3 and TRBJ1-2; 8 positions match TRBD1. Germline V lookup: CDR1 MNHEY, CDR2 SVGEGT. Germline trimming cut 0 bases from V and 6 bases from J; bases unmatched to any gene: 6. This CDR3 has 15 amino acids. The CDR3: CASSYSWTGWDGYTF. CDR3 in DNA: TGTGCCAGCAGTTACTCCTGGACAGGGTGGGATGGCTACACCTTC.

This clonotype has a single count. This may be a read error, as it is one base from a much larger clone. V gene TRBV3-1 combines with J gene TRBJ1-6; TRBD1 is a possible D gene (6 bases). The V end was cut by 8 bases, the J end by 12 bases, with 29 bases between. This CDR3 has 17 amino acids. The germline gives CDR1 LGHDT, CDR2 YNNKEL (reference sequence). The CDR3 loop is CASAHGWHRAEGLPLHF. The CDR3 coding sequence is TGTGCCAGCGCGCACGGGTGGCACAGGGCCGAGGGTTTACCCCTCCACTTT.

The rearrangement joins TRBV19 to TRBJ2-6; D gene ambiguous. The V gene lost 5 bases and the J gene lost 1 base, with 9 bases spanning the gap. Germline V gene lookup returns CDR1 LNHDA and CDR2 SQIVND (reference sequence). There are 15 residues in the CDR3. CDR3: CASSPRRSGANVLTF. For the CDR3, the DNA is TGTGCCAGTAGTCCTCGTCGATCTGGGGCCAACGTCCTGACTTTC.

This clonotype was detected ten times or more. The chain has TRBV12-3 or TRBV12-4 and TRBJ2-5; D tentatively fits TRBD1 or TRBD2 (6 bases each). Between the trimmed V and J ends, which lost 6 bases and 7 bases, there was a span of 18 bases. This CDR3 is built from 14 residues. Here the CDR3 reads CASRPPGGIPTQYF. The DNA for the CDR3 is TGTGCCAGCAGACCCCCCGGGGGCATCCCGACCCAGTACTTC.

This clonotype was seen repeatedly, ten times or more. The CDR3 region is CASSFSLAGASTDTQYF. In nucleotides, the CDR3 is TGTGCCAGCAGTTTTTCCCTAGCGGGTGCTAGCACAGATACGCAGTATTTT. V is TRBV27 and J is TRBJ2-3, with 8 bases matching TRBD2. CDR3 length: 17 amino acids. V lost 3 bases, J lost 0 bases, and 8 bases stayed unmatched. Germline assignment: CDR1 MNHEY and CDR2 SMNVEV (reference sequence).

This clonotype was seen repeatedly, ten times or more. The rearrangement uses TRBV7-6 and TRBJ2-2, with TRBD1 matching 9 bases. The CDR3 length is 18 residues. The V gene's germline CDR1 is SGHVS and CDR2 FNYEAQ. J was trimmed by 2 bases and V by 5 bases; bases with no gene match: 12. In nucleotides, the CDR3 is TGTGCCAGCAGCCCGGACAGGGGAATTTACACAAACACCGGGGAGCTGTTTTTT. Translation: CASSPDRGIYTNTGELFF. The full variable domain, its missing parts supplied by reference TRBV7-6 and TRBJ2-2, is GAGVSQSPRYKVTKRGQDVALRCDPISGHVSLYWYRQALGQGPEFLTYFNYEAQQDKSGLPNDRFSAERPEGSISTLTIQRTEQRDSAMYRCASSPDRGIYTNTGELFFGEGSRLTVL.

Concerning this clonotype itself: Possible read error: a much larger clone is one base away. This chain joins TRBV30 and TRBJ1-1; TRBD1 is a possible D gene (5 bases). V lost 3 bases to trimming and J lost 0 bases, with 20 bases between them. The CDR3 length is 17 residues. Per germline, CDR1 GTSNPN and CDR2 SVGIG (reference sequence). As DNA, the CDR3 is TGTGCCTGGAGCTCTCTCTGGGGGGTTACCGTGAACACTGAAGCTTTCTTT. As protein: CAWSSLWGVTVNTEAFF.

This clonotype has a count of ten or more. The gene calls are TRBV20-1 and TRBJ2-2; no firm D call. This CDR3 has 12 amino acids. The ends were cut back, 4 bases at V and 4 bases at J, with 7 bases in the middle. CDR1 is DFQATT and CDR2 is SNEGSKA in the germline V gene (reference sequence). CDR3 nucleotides: TGCAGTGCTACGATAGGCACCGGGGAGCTGTTTTTT. Residues: CSATIGTGELFF.

This clonotype was counted ten times or more. The V gene is TRBV20-1, the J gene TRBJ2-5; 8 positions agree with TRBD1. This CDR3 region has 17 residues. Per the germline V gene, CDR1 is DFQATT and CDR2 is SNEGSKA (reference sequence). Unmatched junction bases numbered 13, after V lost 2 bases and J lost 2 bases. This CDR3 is CSARPQTGVVPQETQYF. DNA of the CDR3: TGCAGTGCTAGACCTCAGACAGGGGTGGTCCCGCAAGAGACCCAGTACTTC.

There are a few counts of this clonotype. The J gene is TRBJ1-1, the V gene TRBV29-1; D may be TRBD1 (6 bases). CDR1 and CDR2 from the germline V gene are SQVTM and ANQGSEA. Trimming cost V 6 bases and J 4 bases, with 12 bases left between them. There are 12 residues in the CDR3. The CDR3 region is CSVTTGRTEAFF. The CDR3 DNA reads as TGCAGCGTAACAACAGGGCGCACTGAAGCTTTCTTT.

In this sample, this clonotype turned up many times. Compared with germline, one end of the junction differs, possibly owing to a read error. The chain uses TRBV28 and TRBJ2-3, with TRBD1 as a possible D gene (5 bases). CDR1 is MDHEN, CDR2 SYDVKM, per germline. The CDR3 runs 12 residues. CDR3 region: CASNLKGDTQYF. In DNA, the CDR3 is TGTGCCAGCAATTTAAAGGGGGATACGCAGTATTTT.

The sample holds many counts of this clonotype. The chain recombines TRBV11-2 with TRBJ1-2; D unclear. V was cut by 1 base and J by 4 bases, with 16 bases left in between. Germline V gene sequence: CDR1 SGHAT, CDR2 FQNNGV. This CDR3 contains 16 residues. CDR3 bases: TGTGCCAGCAGCTTAGGGCCCCTCGGACGGGCCTATGGCTACACCTTC. Its protein product is CASSLGPLGRAYGYTF.

The rearrangement uses TRBV6-1 and TRBJ2-1, with a tentative D call TRBD2 (5 bases). Between the trimmed V and J ends, which lost 8 bases and 8 bases, there was a span of 22 bases. Germline-derived CDR1 and CDR2 are MNHNS and SASEGT. The CDR3 consists of 15 residues. The CDR3: CASSPLSAKLDEQFF. CDR3 DNA sequence: TGTGCCAGCTCCCCTCTTAGCGCGAAATTGGATGAGCAGTTCTTC.

This clonotype was detected ten times or more. The V call is TRBV11-1, the J call TRBJ2-7; D remains ambiguous. The CDR3 covers 14 residues. V lost 0 bases, J lost 3 bases, and 9 bases lay in between. From germline, CDR1 is SGHAT and CDR2 FQDESV (reference sequence). Here the CDR3 DNA reads TGTGCCAGCAGCTTAGCCTCAACGATCTACGAGCAGTACTTC. Encoded protein: CASSLASTIYEQYF.